This T cell receptor beta chain was sequenced in a study of T cell repertoires in cytomegalovirus infection. This clonotype was observed at least ten times. What it recognizes is unknown. TCRdb reanalysed the reads using MiXCR and keeps one entry per CDR3 protein. The repertoire has 350,000 to 400,000 distinct CDR3 sequences, about 32% of them found once; the top ten carry less than 15%. The CDR3 consists of 15 residues. Germline V gives CDR1 SGHVS, CDR2 FQNEAQ. With 2 bases clipped from V and 4 bases from J, the junction kept 6 bases outside the gene matches. The chain combines TRBV7-8 with TRBJ1-1; TRBD1 agrees at 8 bases. The origin of this receptor is a human donor in good health (CMV status not recorded). Some clones in this sample may be carry-over from other donors' samples. The sequencing used cultured PBMCs, collected from culture after CMV antigen stimulation. CDR3 nucleotide sequence: TGTGCCAGCAGCTTACAAACAGGGGGGGGCACTGAAGCTTTCTTT. It encodes CASSLQTGGGTEAFF.